A single sample gave rise to the 8 T cell receptor beta chains below, sequenced in a study of cytomegalovirus exposure and HLA in healthy donors. 13 Jbeta primers and 60 Vbeta primers were used for the PCR. The protocol was immunoSEQ multiplex PCR, while the TCRdb copy is restricted to in-frame clones and leaves out a portion. The sample records 120,000 or so clones, 80% being singletons. Sequencing was carried out using PBMCs. These receptor sequences come from a female donor in good health and CMV-seronegative.

The gene calls are TRBV21-1 and TRBJ1-4; TRBD1 reflects the table's D call only, with no check against the DNA. TRBV21-1 is labeled a pseudogene. This CDR3 comprises 20 residues. The CDR3 here is CASSKEGPGQGFPTNEKLFF. CDR3 in DNA: TGTGCCAGCAGCAAAGAAGGGCCGGGACAGGGGTTCCCAACTAATGAAAAACTGTTTTTT.

This clone was observed once. The rearrangement links TRBV21-1 to TRBJ1-4; no DNA check was done on the table's D call, TRBD1. TRBV21-1 is reported as a pseudogene. The CDR3 runs 18 residues. CDR3 coding DNA: TGTGCCAGTAACGAAAGCCAGGGGAACCCTAGGTGGGATGAAAAACTGTTTTTT. This gives the protein CASNESQGNPRWDEKLFF.

This sequence joins TRBV6-1 and TRBJ2-3; D may be TRBD2 (7 bases). The CDR3 sequence is 14 residues long. Germline V gene lookup returns CDR1 MNHNS and CDR2 SASEGT. With 3 bases removed from V and 5 bases from J, the gap between germline ends came to 12 bases. CDR3 sequence: CASSEGGAIDTQYF. DNA for the CDR3: TGTGCCAGCAGTGAGGGGGGGGCAATAGATACGCAGTATTTT.

This clone appeared once. The V and J genes are TRBV28 and TRBJ1-6; 7 bases match TRBD1. V lost 8 bases, J lost 2 bases, and 12 bases stayed unmatched. The CDR3 is 17 residues long. Germline CDR1 MDHEN, CDR2 SYDVKM. The CDR3 region has the DNA TGTGCCAGCTCCCCCCGAGGGGGCGCCGCCTATAATTCACCCCTCCACTTT. Residues: CASSPRGGAAYNSPLHF.

This clone was found once. V gene TRBV2 combines with J gene TRBJ2-5; the D is unclear. This CDR3 has 15 amino acids. CDR1 and CDR2 (germline): SNHLY, FYNNEI. V was clipped by 4 bases and J by 5 bases, with 17 bases between them. In DNA, the CDR3 is TGTGCCAGCAGTGTTTCCACCCCTGGCTGGGAGACCCAGTACTTC. Protein: CASSVSTPGWETQYF.

The chain links TRBV10-1 to TRBJ2-5; D is perhaps TRBD1 (5 bases). The CDR3 covers 20 residues. Germline-derived CDR1 and CDR2 are WNHNN and SYGVQD (reference sequence). Trimming shortened V by 0 bases and J by 5 bases, and 28 bases separated the two germline ends. The CDR3 sequence is CASSESCIVPDTQTTETQYF. The CDR3 DNA follows: TGCGCCAGCAGTGAGTCCTGTATCGTGCCGGACACCCAAACCACGGAGACCCAGTACTTC.

CDR3 nucleotide sequence: TGCGCCAGCAGCCAAGGGACTTGGAACCAAGAGACCCAGTACTTC. This codes for CASSQGTWNQETQYF. V gene TRBV4-1 combines with J gene TRBJ2-5; TRBD2 might be the D (5 bases). With 1 base removed from V and 0 bases from J, the gap between germline ends came to 9 bases. This CDR3 comprises 15 residues. Germline CDR1 MGHRA, CDR2 YSYEKL.

The rearrangement links TRBV6-5 to TRBJ2-7, with D perhaps TRBD2 (5 bases). This CDR3 contains 13 residues. The V end lost 5 bases, the J end lost 3 bases, and 11 bases lay between the germline ends. Germline assignment: CDR1 MNHEY and CDR2 SVGAGI. The CDR3 DNA sequence: TGTGCCAGCAGTGAAGCGGTCCACTACGAGCAGTACTTC. It codes for CASSEAVHYEQYF.